This T cell receptor beta chain was captured in a study of blood T cell repertoires in COVID-19. Study in general: Sites across the United States, Italy and Spain contributed samples from acute and convalescent COVID-19.

The age range of participants was about 18 to 89 years, with residence in some 25 US areas. Recovered status in Cohort 3 required two negative PCRs, clearance, or symptom resolution. There are 14 residues in the CDR3. Germline values: CDR1 MDHEN, CDR2 SYDVKM. Trimming stripped 3 bases from V and 1 base from J, with 9 bases between. Authors' analysis steps: Amplification with reference gene primers provided the estimates of nucleated cell counts. Produced via immunoSEQ multiplex PCR; TCRdb's table is partial and in-frame only. That table is the source of V, J and clone size, and D and trimming were worked out from the DNA. The sample holds 180,000 or so clones, over 75% seen once.

The TCR originated in a man aged 50 to 59 who had recovered from COVID-19. The material sequenced was PBMCs or T cells enriched from blood (not recorded which). The chain couples TRBV28 to TRBJ1-1; possible D gene TRBD1, 6 bases. Here the CDR3 DNA reads TGTGCCAGCAGTTTTCAGGGGCAGAACACTGAAGCTTTCTTT. It yields the protein CASSFQGQNTEAFF. Combining the CDR3 with reference TRBV28 and TRBJ1-1 gives the whole variable domain DVKVTQSSRYLVKRTGEKVFLECVQDMDHENMFWYRQDPGLGLRLIYFSYDVKMKEKGDIPEGYSVSREKKERFSLILESASTNQTSMYLCASSFQGQNTEAFFGQGTRLTVV.